The present T cell receptor beta chain was sequenced within a study of blood T cell repertoires in COVID-19. V lost 3 bases and J lost 8; bases outside the gene matches: 13. The CDR3 spans 17 residues. Germline lookup yields CDR1 KGHDR and CDR2 SFDVKD. The protocol was immunoSEQ multiplex PCR, while the TCRdb copy is restricted to in-frame clones and leaves out a portion. The profile covers about 46,000 clones, with 85% to 90% appearing a single time and approximately 3% taken by the ten largest. This TCR came from a woman aged 50 to 60 who had recovered from COVID-19. The rearrangement uses TRBV24-1 and TRBJ2-3, with 10 positions matching TRBD1. The sequencing sample was made of PBMCs or T cells enriched from blood (not recorded which). The CDR3 bases are TGTGCCACCAGTGATGATGTGGGACAGGGGAGGTTAGGTACGCAGTATTTT. Translating gives CATSDDVGQGRLGTQYF.